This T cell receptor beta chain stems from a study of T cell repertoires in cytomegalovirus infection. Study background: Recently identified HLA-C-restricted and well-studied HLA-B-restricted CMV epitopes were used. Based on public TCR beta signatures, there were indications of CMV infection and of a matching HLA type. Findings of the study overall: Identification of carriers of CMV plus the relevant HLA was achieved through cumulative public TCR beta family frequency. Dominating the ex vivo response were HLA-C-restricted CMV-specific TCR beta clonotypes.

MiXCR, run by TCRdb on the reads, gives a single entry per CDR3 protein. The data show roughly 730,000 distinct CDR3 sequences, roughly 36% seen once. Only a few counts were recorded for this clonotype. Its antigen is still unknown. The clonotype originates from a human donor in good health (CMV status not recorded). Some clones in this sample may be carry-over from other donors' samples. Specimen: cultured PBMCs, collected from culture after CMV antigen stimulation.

Written as DNA, the CDR3 is TGTGCCAGCCGGGGGAGTGTGCGCTACACCTTC. Translating gives CASRGSVRYTF. This sequence joins TRBV12-3 or TRBV12-4 and TRBJ1-2, with D tentatively TRBD1 (5 bases). CDR3 size: 11 residues. V gave up 8 bases and J gave up 9 bases, with 13 bases separating them.